The 28 T cell receptor beta chains listed next were all sequenced from one sample in a study of regulatory T cells in long-lasting Graves disease. Noted time point: newly diagnosed GD, antithyroid drugs for less than 3 months. From RNA extracted from PBMCs, the TCR library was made. Construction of the TCR beta libraries employed iRepertoire HTBI primers in conjunction with Arm-PCR of CDR3 regions. A single record per CDR3 protein comes from TCRdb applying MiXCR to the multiplex PCR reads. The sample lists 500,000 to 700,000 distinct CDR3 sequences; 15% to 20% were seen once. These records were also assigned to another study, of T cells in Graves' hyperthyroidism and ophthalmopathy.

The sequences come from peripheral blood mononuclear cells (PBMCs), collected at new diagnosis, from a patient treated with antithyroid drugs. These receptors originate from a woman between 25 and 40 years old with Graves disease.

The chain links TRBV3-1 to TRBJ2-2; unclear D gene. The germline CDR1 and CDR2 sequences are LGHDT and YNNKEL (reference sequence). The length of the CDR3 is 14 residues. V shed 1 base and J shed 7 bases, with 10 bases lying between them. The CDR3 DNA reads as TGTGCCAGCAGCCAAGGCTCCTGGAGCGGGGAGCTGTTTTTT. Amino acid sequence: CASSQGSWSGELFF.

This chain links TRBV30 with TRBJ2-4; 9 bases are a match to TRBD1. This CDR3 has 12 residues. Germline V gene data show CDR1 as GTSNPN and CDR2 as SVGIG (reference sequence). With 1 base clipped from V and 13 bases from J, the junction kept 5 bases outside the gene matches. The CDR3, as DNA: TGTGCCTGGAGTGGCAGACAGGGGGGCCAGTACTTC. Protein sequence: CAWSGRQGGQYF.

This clonotype was detected ten times or more. V usage is TRBV27 and J usage is TRBJ2-1; 9 nucleotides agree with TRBD1. Germline assignment: CDR1 MNHEY and CDR2 SMNVEV (reference sequence). The CDR3 totals 19 residues. Trimming at V came to 2 bases and at J to 9 bases, leaving 20 bases not matched to a gene. CDR3 in DNA: TGTGCCAGCAGTTTAAAGTTTGGTGTGGGACAGGGTCGGCGTAGTGAGCAGTTCTTC. It encodes CASSLKFGVGQGRRSEQFF.

V and J are TRBV6-1 and TRBJ2-5, with D maybe TRBD2 (5 bases). This CDR3 has 15 residues. The germline gives CDR1 MNHNS, CDR2 SASEGT. The germline V and J ends were trimmed by 2 bases and 4 bases, with 14 bases remaining between them. The DNA for the CDR3 is TGTGCCAGCAGTGAAATGGTGGGAGTGGGAGAGACCCAGTACTTC. Amino acid sequence: CASSEMVGVGETQYF.

This clonotype showed up many times. Given a much more abundant clone one base away, this may be a read error. The chain carries TRBV7-2 and TRBJ1-1; D perhaps matches TRBD1 (6 bases). V lost 1 base to trimming and J lost 5 bases, with 8 bases between them. The CDR3 is made up of 13 amino acids. The germline V gene encodes CDR1 SGHTA and CDR2 FQGNSA. The CDR3 region has the DNA TGTGCCAGCAGCTTAGACAGGGAGACTGAAGCTTTCTTT. Protein: CASSLDRETEAFF. The variable domain in full, completed from reference TRBV7-2 and TRBJ1-1, reads GAGVSQSPSNKVTEKGKDVELRCDPISGHTALYWYRQSLGQGLEFLIYFQGNSAPDKSGLPSDRFSAERTGGSVSTLTIQRTQQEDSAVYLCASSLDRETEAFFGQGTRLTVV.

The rearrangement uses TRBV20-1 and TRBJ2-5, with 9 bases identical to TRBD1. Germline values: CDR1 DFQATT, CDR2 SNEGSKA (reference sequence). Unmatched junction bases numbered 1, after V lost 6 bases and J lost 5 bases. CDR3 length: 11 residues. CDR3 sequence: CSAGTGETQYF. The CDR3, as DNA: TGCAGTGCCGGGACAGGGGAGACCCAGTACTTC.

This clonotype was detected ten times or more. The chain combines TRBV6-1 with TRBJ1-2; D uncertain. Trimming removed 5 bases from V and 3 bases from J, with 10 bases in between. CDR1 and CDR2 (germline): MNHNS, SASEGT. The CDR3 is 13 residues long. For the CDR3, the DNA is TGTGCCAGCAGTCCCGCGAGCGACTATGGCTACACCTTC. Its protein product is CASSPASDYGYTF.

In its sample, this clonotype was seen a few times. The chain couples TRBV6-1 to TRBJ2-1, with D unclear. The germline V and J ends were trimmed by 6 bases and 5 bases, with 11 bases remaining between them. CDR1 and CDR2 from the germline V gene are MNHNS and SASEGT. This CDR3 is built from 13 residues. The DNA for the CDR3 is TGTGCCAGCAGCACCCCGAGGAACAATGAGCAGTTCTTC. As protein: CASSTPRNNEQFF.

This clonotype was observed many times. The chain carries TRBV28 and TRBJ1-2, with 7 bases fitting TRBD1. Trimming took 4 bases from V and 4 from J; bases not matched to a gene: 9. The CDR3 contains 15 residues. Germline CDR1 and CDR2: MDHEN and SYDVKM. CDR3 nucleotide sequence: TGTGCCAGCAGTTCCGCGGGGGACAGACTCTATGGCTACACCTTC. It yields the protein CASSSAGDRLYGYTF.

This clonotype was recorded at least ten times. The rearrangement links TRBV3-1 to TRBJ1-1; D is undetermined. The V and J ends lost 0 bases and 6 bases respectively, with 14 bases between them. The germline V gene encodes CDR1 LGHDT and CDR2 YNNKEL (reference sequence). This CDR3 contains 15 residues. In DNA, the CDR3 is TGTGCCAGCAGCCAAGATCTGAGGATTACGGCTGAAGCTTTCTTT. Translation: CASSQDLRITAEAFF.

This clonotype was seen ten or more times. The rearrangement joins TRBV3-1 to TRBJ1-5; D unclear. The CDR3 consists of 14 residues. Looked up from germline, CDR1 is LGHDT and CDR2 is YNNKEL (reference sequence). Trimming left V 4 bases short and J 5 bases short, with 12 bases between. CDR3 coding DNA: TGTGCCAGCAGCCCAACCCCGGAAGATCAGCCCCAGCATTTT. This codes for CASSPTPEDQPQHF.

This clonotype was recorded at least ten times. This chain connects TRBV7-3 to TRBJ2-1; TRBD2 is a possible D gene (6 bases). This CDR3 is built from 13 residues. Germline lookup yields CDR1 SGHTA and CDR2 FQGTGA. The V end was cut by 2 bases, the J end by 11 bases, with 13 bases between. DNA of the CDR3: TGTGCCAGCAGCTTAGGAGGGGCCCCTAAGCAGTTCTTC. This sequence encodes CASSLGGAPKQFF.

This clonotype appeared many times. This chain joins TRBV2 and TRBJ1-1; no reliable D call. This CDR3 has 13 amino acids. Germline V lookup: CDR1 SNHLY, CDR2 FYNNEI. Trimming left V 7 bases short and J 1 base short, with 10 bases between. In DNA form, the CDR3 reads TGTGCCAGCAATGGAGATTCGAACACTGAAGCTTTCTTT. Protein sequence: CASNGDSNTEAFF.

This clonotype has a handful of counts. This chain uses TRBV9 with TRBJ2-2; D not resolved. V was trimmed by 4 bases and J by 0 bases, leaving 7 bases between them. Germline assignment: CDR1 SGDLS and CDR2 YYNGEE. The CDR3 is made up of 14 amino acids. The CDR3 sequence: CASSFDSNTGELFF. CDR3 sequence (DNA): TGTGCCAGCAGCTTTGACTCGAACACCGGGGAGCTGTTTTTT.

This clonotype showed up many times. The chain recombines TRBV28 with TRBJ2-1, with a possible D match to TRBD1 (7 bases). CDR3 size: 17 residues. CDR1 is MDHEN, CDR2 SYDVKM, per germline. The V gene lost 4 bases and the J gene lost 0 bases, with 16 bases spanning the gap. CDR3 sequence reads: CASSYGGRDSSYNEQFF. The CDR3 coding sequence is TGTGCCAGCAGTTACGGGGGTCGGGACAGCTCCTACAATGAGCAGTTCTTC.

This chain links TRBV4-1 with TRBJ2-1; D unresolved. The CDR3 has 15 residues. Trimming stripped 1 base from V and 5 bases from J, with 12 bases between. Looked up from germline, CDR1 is MGHRA and CDR2 is YSYEKL. The CDR3 protein is CASSQVTYRHNEQFF. CDR3 coding DNA: TGCGCCAGCAGCCAAGTGACGTACCGGCACAATGAGCAGTTCTTC.

This clonotype came up many times. This sequence joins TRBV9 and TRBJ1-4; 9 bases align to TRBD1. Germline V lookup: CDR1 SGDLS, CDR2 YYNGEE. The CDR3 length is 15 residues. V lost 0 bases to trimming and J lost 7 bases; unmatched junction nucleotides: 4. The CDR3 reads CASSVGTGEGEKLFF. The CDR3 nucleotides read TGTGCCAGCAGCGTAGGGACAGGGGAAGGTGAAAAACTGTTTTTT.

The DNA for the CDR3 is TGTGCCAGCAGCTTTTCCACCTGGGATACGCAGTATTTT. Translating gives CASSFSTWDTQYF. This rearrangement joins TRBV7-2 to TRBJ2-3, with unresolved D. V was pared by 3 bases and J by 6 bases, with 10 bases between. In germline, CDR1 is SGHTA, CDR2 FQGNSA. The length of the CDR3 is 13 residues.

This clonotype has a handful of counts. The chain links TRBV6-1 to TRBJ1-5, with D tentatively TRBD1 (5 bases). V was clipped by 11 bases and J by 4 bases, with 18 bases between them. CDR3 size: 14 residues. The germline CDR1 and CDR2 sequences are MNHNS and SASEGT. The CDR3 reads CAGSWGGGNQPQHF. The CDR3 coding sequence is TGTGCCGGGTCCTGGGGGGGGGGGAATCAGCCCCAGCATTTT.

The J gene is TRBJ2-5, the V gene TRBV9, with 8 positions matching TRBD1. This CDR3 has 15 residues. The trim removed 1 base at V and 1 base at J, leaving 3 bases unmatched. Germline V gene lookup returns CDR1 SGDLS and CDR2 YYNGEE. The CDR3 coding sequence is TGTGCCAGCAGCGTATGGACAGGGCCCCAAGAGACCCAGTACTTC. Protein sequence: CASSVWTGPQETQYF.

V and J are TRBV4-1 and TRBJ2-2; 7 bases are a match to TRBD2. This CDR3 contains 15 residues. V shed 1 base and J 5 bases; nucleotides not matched to a gene: 4. Germline CDR1 MGHRA, CDR2 YSYEKL. The CDR3 nucleotides are TGCGCCAGCAGCCAAGTGGGAGGGAGGACCGGGGAGCTGTTTTTT. As protein: CASSQVGGRTGELFF.

This clonotype was counted many times. CDR3 sequence: CATSDPDQPQHF. The DNA for the CDR3 is TGTGCCACCAGTGACCCAGATCAGCCCCAGCATTTT. The chain recombines TRBV24-1 with TRBJ1-5; D gene unclear. Trimming removed 4 bases from V and 5 bases from J, with 5 bases in between. This CDR3 contains 12 residues. The germline V gene encodes CDR1 KGHDR and CDR2 SFDVKD.

This clonotype appeared many times. The chain links TRBV28 to TRBJ1-1; no clear D gene. The ends were cut back, 1 base at V and 4 bases at J, with 10 bases in the middle. Germline CDR1 MDHEN, CDR2 SYDVKM. This CDR3 is 14 amino acids long. The CDR3 is CASSLFSGSTEAFF. DNA for the CDR3: TGTGCCAGCAGTTTATTTTCGGGAAGCACTGAAGCTTTCTTT.

This clonotype has at least ten counts. J is TRBJ2-7 and V is TRBV6-5; either TRBD1 or TRBD2 may fit D (6 bases each). The V gene lost 0 bases and the J gene lost 2 bases, with 14 bases spanning the gap. Per germline, CDR1 MNHEY and CDR2 SVGAGI. The CDR3 runs to 16 residues. CDR3 in amino acids: CASSYSYGGGTYEQYF. CDR3 coding DNA: TGTGCCAGCAGTTACTCATATGGGGGCGGGACCTACGAGCAGTACTTC.

There are a few counts of this clonotype. The V gene is TRBV5-1, the J gene TRBJ2-2; 12 bases fit TRBD2. Unmatched junction bases numbered 6, after V lost 4 bases and J lost 5 bases. This CDR3 spans 16 amino acids. Germline loops: CDR1 SGHRS, CDR2 YFSETQ. The CDR3 DNA sequence: TGCGCCAGCAGCCCGGGGACTAGCGGGCTGACCGGGGAGCTGTTTTTT. It codes for CASSPGTSGLTGELFF.

This clonotype was detected many times. This rearrangement joins TRBV20-1 to TRBJ2-5, with D tentatively TRBD1 (6 bases). Germline assignment: CDR1 DFQATT and CDR2 SNEGSKA (reference sequence). Trimming pared 8 bases from V and 5 bases from J, leaving 21 bases between. The CDR3 extends over 14 amino acids. CDR3 amino acids: CSQRNAGEAETQYF. CDR3 sequence (DNA): TGCAGTCAAAGAAATGCAGGGGAAGCGGAGACCCAGTACTTC.

The sample holds many counts of this clonotype. This rearrangement joins TRBV5-1 to TRBJ2-1; TRBD2 aligns across 12 bases. Germline V gene sequence: CDR1 SGHRS, CDR2 YFSETQ. V was pared by 0 bases and J by 6 bases, with 4 bases of the junction left unmatched. The CDR3 is 16 amino acids. DNA for the CDR3: TGCGCCAGCAGCTTGGTGGCTAGCGGGAGGGGCAATGAGCAGTTCTTC. Residues: CASSLVASGRGNEQFF.

This clonotype was recorded at least ten times. The chain uses TRBV28 and TRBJ2-5, with 10 bases matching TRBD1. Germline loops: CDR1 MDHEN, CDR2 SYDVKM. The CDR3 is made up of 15 amino acids. The V and J ends lost 6 bases and 4 bases, in that order; junction bases with no gene match: 8. CDR3 in amino acids: CASSRPGQGIETQYF. The CDR3 DNA reads as TGTGCCAGCAGCCGCCCGGGACAGGGGATAGAGACCCAGTACTTC. Full variable domain (missing parts from reference TRBV28 and TRBJ2-5): DVKVTQSSRYLVKRTGEKVFLECVQDMDHENMFWYRQDPGLGLRLIYFSYDVKMKEKGDIPEGYSVSREKKERFSLILESASTNQTSMYLCASSRPGQGIETQYFGPGTRLLVL.